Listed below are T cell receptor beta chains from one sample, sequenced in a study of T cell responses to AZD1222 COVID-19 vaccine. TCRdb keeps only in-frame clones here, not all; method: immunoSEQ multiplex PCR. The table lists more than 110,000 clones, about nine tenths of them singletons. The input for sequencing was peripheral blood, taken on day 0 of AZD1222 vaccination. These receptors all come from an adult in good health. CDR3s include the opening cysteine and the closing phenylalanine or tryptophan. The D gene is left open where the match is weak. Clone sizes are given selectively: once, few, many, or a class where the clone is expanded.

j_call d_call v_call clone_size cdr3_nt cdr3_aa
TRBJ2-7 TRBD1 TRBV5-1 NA TGCGCCAGCAGTCTGGGGACAGGGGGTTACGAGCAGTACTTC CASSLGTGGYEQYF
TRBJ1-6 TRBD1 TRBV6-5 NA TGTGCCAGCAGTTACAAAGGTAGCAGGGGGGACTCACCCCTCCACTTT CASSYKGSRGDSPLHF
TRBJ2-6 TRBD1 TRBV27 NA TGTGCCAGTAAAGGACAGGTAGGGGTTGAGTTAGGGGCCAACGTCCTGACTTTC CASKGQVGVELGANVLTF
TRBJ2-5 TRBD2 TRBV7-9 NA TGTGCCAGCAGCTTACCTCGCGGGGGGGCCAGGGAGACCCAGTACTTC CASSLPRGGARETQYF
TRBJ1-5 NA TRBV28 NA TGTGCCAGCACAACGGACAGTAGCAATCAGCCCCAGCATTTT CASTTDSSNQPQHF
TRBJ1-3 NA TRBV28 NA TGTGCCAGCATACCCTCCGTCTCTGGAAACACCATATATTTT CASIPSVSGNTIYF
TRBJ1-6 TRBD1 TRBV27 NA TGTGCCAGCGGAAAGGACAGGGCCCCCCTAGGCTCCTATAATTCACCCCTCCACTTT CASGKDRAPLGSYNSPLHF
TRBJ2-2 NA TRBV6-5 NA TGTGCCAGCAGTTACTCGCCCCTAGGGTTAACCGGGGAGCTGTTTTTT CASSYSPLGLTGELFF
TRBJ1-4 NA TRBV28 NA TGTGCCAGCAGTTTCGAGGGCGGCAGAACCGAAAAACTGTTTTTT CASSFEGGRTEKLFF
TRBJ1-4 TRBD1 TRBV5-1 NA TGCGCCAGCAGCTTGGTGGGGGACAGGGGGCTCGATGAAAAACTGTTTTTT CASSLVGDRGLDEKLFF
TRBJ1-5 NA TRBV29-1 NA TGCAGCGTTGAAATTGGGGATCAGCCCCAGCATTTT CSVEIGDQPQHF
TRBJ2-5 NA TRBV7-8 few TGTGCCAGCAGCTTAGTAACGGGTTTTGGGGAGACCCAGTACTTC CASSLVTGFGETQYF
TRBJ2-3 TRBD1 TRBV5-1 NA TGCGCCAGCAGCCTGGGCCCCGGGACAGGGGGCTTGGATACGCAGTATTTT CASSLGPGTGGLDTQYF
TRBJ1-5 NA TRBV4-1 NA TGCGCCAGCAGCCCCCTAGGAGGGGGAGGTTACTATAGCAATCAGCCCCAGCATTTT CASSPLGGGGYYSNQPQHF